This record looks at one T cell receptor (beta chain) sequence and its context. The antigen remains undetermined. The data derive from a study of OX40 agonist ivuxolimab in advanced cancers. In the study overall: Administration of intravenous ivuxolimab to patients occurred every 2 weeks at 0.01 to 10 mg/kg. Averaging 60 years in age, with a range of roughly 23 to 80, the cohort was about 83% male. Hepatocellular carcinoma, melanoma, renal cell or head and neck cancer affected the dose-escalation patients.

Overall study findings and caveats: The CD4+ and CD8+ T cells in the blood had expanded clonally by week 6 at 0.1 to 3.0 mg/kg.

This CDR3 has 14 residues. The V end lost 4 bases, the J end lost 6 bases, and 15 bases lay between the germline ends. Looked up from germline, CDR1 is PRHDT and CDR2 is FYEKMQ (reference sequence). The table came from immunoSEQ multiplex PCR; TCRdb's copy has only in-frame clones and leaves some out. This sample has roughly 18,000 clones, with approximately 83% found just once. This chain connects TRBV13 to TRBJ1-2; D not certain. Sample: CD4+ or CD8+ T cells sorted from blood, taken in a trial of the OX40 agonist ivuxolimab. The source of this sequence is an adult with an advanced solid tumor such as melanoma, head and neck, liver or kidney cancer. The CDR3 sequence: CASSSFAGRNGYTF. The CDR3 nucleotides read TGTGCCAGCAGCTCCTTCGCCGGGCGAAATGGCTACACCTTC.